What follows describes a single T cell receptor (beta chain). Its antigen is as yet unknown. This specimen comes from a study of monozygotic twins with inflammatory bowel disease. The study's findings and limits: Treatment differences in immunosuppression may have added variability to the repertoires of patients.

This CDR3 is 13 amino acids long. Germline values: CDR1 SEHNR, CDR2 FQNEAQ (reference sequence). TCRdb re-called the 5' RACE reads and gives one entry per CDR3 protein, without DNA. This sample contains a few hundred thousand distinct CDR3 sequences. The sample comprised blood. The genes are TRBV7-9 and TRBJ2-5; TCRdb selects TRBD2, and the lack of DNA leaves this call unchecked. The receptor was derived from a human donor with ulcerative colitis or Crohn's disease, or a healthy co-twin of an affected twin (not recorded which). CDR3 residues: CASSSISVETQYF.